This T cell receptor beta chain was captured in a study of Graves' ophthalmopathy and Graves' hyperthyroidism. In germline, CDR1 is SGHTA, CDR2 FQGNSA. The CDR3 is made up of 15 amino acids. Study-wide points: Among expanded thyroid clonotypes above 0.001 frequency, most also occurred in blood.

RNA transcripts yielded amplified TCR beta CDR3 regions. RT-PCR in the first round used HTBI primers; a second-round multiplex PCR followed. TCRdb re-derived calls from the multiplex PCR reads in MiXCR, one entry per CDR3 protein. This sample has 660,000 or so distinct CDR3 sequences, with about 41% found just once. Of note for this clonotype: Antigen specificity is unknown. A much larger clone lies one base from this, so it may be a read error.

The sequencing sample was made of peripheral blood. The origin of this receptor is an adult man with Graves' ophthalmopathy. J is TRBJ2-7 and V is TRBV7-2; possibly TRBD2 for D (6 bases). For the CDR3, the DNA is TGTGCCAGCAGCTCAAATCCGGGACTTGTCTACGAGCCGTACTTC. Protein sequence: CASSSNPGLVYEPYF.